The clone carrying this T cell receptor (beta chain) was observed a single time. Its antigen is unknown. CDR1 is SGHAT, CDR2 FQNNGV, per germline. The V end was cut by 1 base, the J end by 4 bases, with 11 bases between. This CDR3 has 15 residues. The data were taken from a study of T cell responses to AZD1222 COVID-19 vaccine. Overall study findings and caveats: Targets within unmutated variant regions were reportedly found for nearly half of spike-specific TCRs. Donors were mostly white British, more females; clonal diversity possibly underestimated. AZD1222 recipients seropositive at baseline numbered only six.

Repertoires were generated with immunoSEQ multiplex PCR, while TCRdb's copy carries only in-frame clones and drops some. The profile shows some 140,000 clones, over 85% of them singletons. The chain employs TRBV11-2 and TRBJ2-1, with D possibly TRBD2 on 5 matching bases. The starting material was peripheral blood, obtained on day 0 of AZD1222 vaccination. The clonotype comes from an adult in good health. CDR3 DNA: TGTGCCAGCAGCTTAGGGGAGTCGGGGTACAATGAGCAGTTCTTC. Its translation: CASSLGESGYNEQFF.